The sequence of this T cell receptor (beta chain) was determined in a study of T cells after yellow fever vaccination. Study as a whole: Those fractions that held only low numbers of cells were prepared using the SMART-Seq v4 Ultra Low Input RNA kit.

V was shortened by 5 bases and J by 8 bases, with 16 bases between the two germline ends. The CDR3 loop spans 14 amino acids. Germline V gene sequence: CDR1 MNHEY, CDR2 SMNVEV (reference sequence). About this clonotype: What it binds is not known.

Study-wide results and caveats: Overall, a small share of clonotypes was seen in both CD4 and CD8 compartments.

UMIs were added to TCR cDNA along with a universal primer site when it was made by 5'RACE template switching. Each CDR3 protein is one row after TCRdb ran MiXCR on the 5' RACE reads. Counted here are approximately 450,000 distinct CDR3 sequences, roughly a sixth occurring once; the ten biggest clones make up about a sixth. The sample here was PBMCs, taken before the yellow fever booster vaccination. The chain recombines TRBV27 with TRBJ2-1, with D perhaps given as TRBD1 or TRBD2 (7 bases each). The clonotype was recovered from a man between 18 and 35 years old who received the YFV17D yellow fever vaccine. CDR3 in DNA: TGTGCCAGCAGTCGCAGGGGGGGTCAGTATGAGCAGTTCTTC. It yields the protein CASSRRGGQYEQFF.